These T cell receptor beta chains were read from a single sample in a study of CD8+CD57+ T cells in acquired aplastic anemia. TCRdb recomputed calls from the reads with MiXCR, one row per CDR3 protein. The top ten hold less than 50% of the sample, which has 200,000 to 300,000 distinct CDR3 sequences, 70% to 85% seen once. The sequenced material came from sorted CD4+, CD8+, or CD8+CD57+ T cells (not recorded which) from PBMCs. Receptors were obtained from a human donor with aplastic anemia. Each CDR3 is given with its conserved first and last residue. The D gene is left open where the match is weak.

j_gene | d_gene | v_gene | CDR3aa
TRBJ2-1 | TRBD1 | TRBV5-1 | CASSSNRGHSQFF
TRBJ2-5 | TRBD1 | TRBV5-4 | CASSFTSDRGRETQYF
TRBJ2-7 | NA | TRBV10-3 | CAISGLTGGYEQYF
TRBJ1-1 | NA | TRBV5-4 | CASSGAADPNTEAFF
TRBJ2-5 | TRBD2 | TRBV7-9 | CASSLGLAGEATQF
TRBJ2-7 | TRBD1 | TRBV19 | CASSEDRGSTYEQYF
TRBJ1-1 | NA | TRBV7-2 | CASGGTRVVMNSEVFF
TRBJ2-1 | NA | TRBV2 | CASSEGGGHGQFLQFF
TRBJ2-1 | NA | TRBV5-5 | CASSMERGAYNEQFF
TRBJ2-7 | NA | TRBV2 | CASSDQLGDYNQPQHF
TRBJ2-5 | NA | TRBV7-3 | CAGRRGWVTQYF
TRBJ2-1 | TRBD1 | TRBV9 | CASSYRGTGNEHQFF
TRBJ2-7 | NA | TRBV15 | CATSRTGTPYEEDF
TRBJ2-5 | TRBD1 | TRBV7-3 | CASSLDLTGSTEETQYF
TRBJ2-7 | NA | TRBV2 | CASMSTDTYEQYF
TRBJ2-5 | NA | TRBV7-6 | CASSRASEQEEKYF
TRBJ2-1 | NA | TRBV5-6 | CASSFSRGTYNEQFF
TRBJ1-6 | NA | TRBV5-1 | CASPRTGGNSPLHF
TRBJ1-1 | NA | TRBV7-6 | CASSLDPYNTPLHFF
TRBJ1-6 | NA | TRBV2 | CASKGVGPGNSPLHF
TRBJ2-4 | TRBD1 | TRBV7-3 | CASSHQDRGVDIQYF
TRBJ1-1 | TRBD1 | TRBV2 | CASSEVAGQGIEAFF
TRBJ2-1 | TRBD2 | TRBV15 | CATSGWRDSGTHNEQFF
TRBJ2-1 | TRBD2 | TRBV7-2 | CASSEAGIPDKLF
TRBJ1-6 | NA | TRBV7-6 | CASSLGGGPSEAPLHF
TRBJ2-7 | NA | TRBV4-1 | CASSQDPAGQSVREQYF
TRBJ2-7 | NA | TRBV10-3 | CAAADYYEQYF
TRBJ2-2 | NA | TRBV19 | CASSSPTRELFF
TRBJ2-3 | NA | TRBV20-1 | CSAEGGADTQYF
TRBJ2-3 | TRBD2 | TRBV2 | CASGVAGADTTQFF
TRBJ2-7 | TRBD2 | TRBV10-3 | CAISESKGLAGFDEQYF
TRBJ2-3 | NA | TRBV11-2 | CASSQTSTDTQYF
TRBJ2-1 | NA | TRBV11-3 | CASSRQANDGQDEQFF
TRBJ1-5 | NA | TRBV19 | CASSIQGEISATQHF
TRBJ2-7 | NA | TRBV9 | CASSAGGNTGELYF
TRBJ2-5 | NA | TRBV11-3 | CATSIDSREETQYF
TRBJ2-1 | NA | TRBV11-2 | CASSIASSSYNEQFF
TRBJ2-3 | NA | TRBV13 | CASSQQLGDTQYF
TRBJ1-6 | NA | TRBV9 | CASGSTGNIQYLDF
TRBJ1-1 | NA | TRBV19 | CASSIRGPNTEAFF
TRBJ1-6 | NA | TRBV7-6 | CASTLGGVPSSPLHF
NA | NA | TRBV2 | CASGDGGTGAQYF
TRBJ1-2 | NA | TRBV7-2 | CASSWEQGGNFGYYTF
TRBJ1-6 | TRBD1 | TRBV7-9 | CASSLMGQGVSPLHF
TRBJ2-1 | TRBD2 | TRBV5-5 | CASSPAGGVGYNEQFF
TRBJ2-2 | TRBD2 | TRBV7-9 | CASSGSGGATGELLFF
TRBJ2-7 | NA | TRBV7-6 | CASSLTGGKEAQYF
TRBJ2-7 | NA | TRBV11-3 | CASSLFLTDEQYF
TRBJ2-7 | NA | TRBV14 | CASRPQGAHEQYF
TRBJ2-1 | TRBD2 | TRBV2 | CASRPPSGFAEQFF
TRBJ2-3 | NA | TRBV7-2 | CASSLAGGPRSPLF
TRBJ2-1 | NA | TRBV7-2 | CASSFPKLPGSSYNEQFF
TRBJ2-1 | NA | TRBV7-9 | CASSFQRSGHSYNEQFF
TRBJ2-1 | NA | TRBV11-2 | CASSLSIGAYNEQFF
TRBJ2-7 | NA | TRBV6-1 | CASSEYFGEDYEQYF
TRBJ1-1 | NA | TRBV7-9 | CASSLKEHTQYFCF
TRBJ1-4 | NA | TRBV7-7 | CASSLAQSEKLFF
TRBJ2-6 | NA | TRBV5-5 | CASSPSQVPSGANVLTF
TRBJ2-3 | NA | TRBV14 | CASGEGGTATRYF
NA | NA | TRBV9 | CASSLEGGPHPQHF